One and the same sample provided the 32 T cell receptor beta chains below, sequenced in a study of blood T cells in healthy people across ages. Alongside a J-beta primer mix, a sample-barcoded 5' primer served in a second PCR lasting 7 to 11 cycles. MiXCR, run by TCRdb on the 5' RACE reads, gives a single entry per CDR3 protein. The table lists some 750,000 distinct CDR3 sequences, 20% to 25% of them singletons. The specimen was blood. Receptors originate from a man in his 70s in good health.

The chain links TRBV7-2 to TRBJ2-7; perhaps TRBD2 as D (7 bases). V lost 3 bases to trimming and J lost 6 bases, with 18 bases between them. CDR3 length equals 15 residues. Germline V gene data show CDR1 as SGHTA and CDR2 as FQGNSA. CDR3 DNA sequence: TGTGCCAGCAGCTTGGGGGGGCCGGATTTCGGCGAGCAGTACGTC. It encodes CASSLGGPDFGEQYV.

The rearrangement links TRBV27 to TRBJ1-2; D remains ambiguous. The CDR3 length is 15 residues. Trimming stripped 6 bases from V and 2 bases from J, with 16 bases between. Germline V gene lookup returns CDR1 MNHEY and CDR2 SMNVEV (reference sequence). CDR3 coding DNA: TGTGCCAGCAGGCCAGAGCTCCCCCCCAACTATGGCTACACCTTC. Translated, it gives CASRPELPPNYGYTF.

The chain links TRBV24-1 to TRBJ2-5; possible D gene TRBD1, 6 bases. The better agreement between TRBJ2-7 and the DNA end casts doubt on the J call. Germline V gene sequence: CDR1 KGHDR, CDR2 SFDVKD. The CDR3 covers 14 residues. The CDR3: CATSDSSTGNEQYV. The CDR3 nucleotides read TGTGCCACCAGTGATTCGAGTACAGGGAACGAGCAGTACGTC.

The rearrangement links TRBV27 to TRBJ1-6; maybe TRBD1 (6 bases). V lost 5 bases and J 2 bases, leaving 22 bases between the germline ends. Germline CDR1 is MNHEY and CDR2 is SMNVEV (reference sequence). CDR3 size: 19 residues. CDR3 in amino acids: CASSPLRHRESTYNSPLHF. The CDR3 DNA reads as TGTGCCAGCAGTCCCCTTCGGCACAGGGAGAGCACCTATAATTCACCCCTCCACTTT.

The gene calls are TRBV28 and TRBJ2-5; 8 positions match TRBD2. CDR3 size: 15 residues. After removal of 2 bases from V and 5 bases from J, the junction contained 7 bases not matched to a gene. Germline CDR1 and CDR2: MDHEN and SYDVKM. The CDR3 spells CASSLMIGGAETQYF. The CDR3 DNA sequence: TGTGCCAGCAGTTTAATGATCGGGGGGGCGGAGACCCAGTACTTC. Based on the CDR3 plus reference TRBV28 and TRBJ2-5, the full variable domain is DVKVTQSSRYLVKRTGEKVFLECVQDMDHENMFWYRQDPGLGLRLIYFSYDVKMKEKGDIPEGYSVSREKKERFSLILESASTNQTSMYLCASSLMIGGAETQYFGPGTRLLVL.

The rearrangement uses TRBV5-1 and TRBJ2-3, with 7 bases that match TRBD2. J gave up 4 bases and V 2 bases, and 7 bases lay outside the gene matches. The CDR3 is 15 residues long. Germline V gives CDR1 SGHRS, CDR2 YFSETQ. This CDR3 reads CASSFAGRASDTQYF. DNA of the CDR3: TGCGCCAGCAGCTTTGCAGGGAGGGCCTCAGATACGCAGTATTTT.

CDR3 region: CSARGLTIQETQYF. The CDR3 bases are TGCAGTGCTAGGGGACTGACGATCCAAGAGACCCAGTACTTC. V and J are TRBV20-1 and TRBJ2-5, with a possible D match to TRBD2 (6 bases). Per the germline V gene, CDR1 is DFQATT and CDR2 is SNEGSKA (reference sequence). Between the trimmed V and J ends, which lost 3 bases and 1 base, there was a span of 12 bases. The CDR3 spans 14 residues.

This clonotype was seen a few times. The CDR3 coding sequence is TGCAGTGCTAGAGATTCCGGGTTCGAATCACCCCTCCACTTT. This encodes CSARDSGFESPLHF. The chain employs TRBV20-1 and TRBJ1-6, with D uncertain. CDR3 size: 14 residues. The V end was cut by 0 bases, the J end by 10 bases, with 13 bases between. The germline V gene has CDR1 DFQATT and CDR2 SNEGSKA (reference sequence).

In its sample, this clonotype was seen a few times. The chain joins TRBV7-8 to TRBJ2-2; maybe TRBD2 (6 bases). The CDR3 extends over 16 amino acids. Trimming left V 2 bases short and J 7 bases short, with 17 bases between. Germline V gene sequence: CDR1 SGHVS, CDR2 FQNEAQ. The CDR3 sequence: CASSLLAGRSGGELFF. Here the CDR3 DNA reads TGTGCCAGCAGCTTACTGGCGGGGAGGTCGGGCGGGGAGCTGTTTTTT.

The table lists this clonotype with a few counts. CDR3 protein: CASSFGSGAKNIQYF. The CDR3 DNA sequence: TGTGCCAGCAGTTTTGGTTCCGGGGCCAAAAACATTCAGTACTTC. The chain uses TRBV12-3 or TRBV12-4 and TRBJ2-4; D unresolved. The CDR3 consists of 15 residues. Trimming removed 3 bases at V and 1 base at J, with 10 bases between.

Remarks on this clonotype: A much more abundant neighbour one base away suggests this may be a read error. This rearrangement joins TRBV12-3 or TRBV12-4 to TRBJ1-5; D unclear. The CDR3 loop spans 14 amino acids. CDR3: CASSSGLPNRPQHF. The CDR3 DNA reads TGTGCCAGCAGTTCAGGCTTACCAAATCGGCCCCAGCATTTT.

The chain is built from TRBV15 and TRBJ2-7, with TRBD1 identical over 10 bases. This CDR3 region has 16 residues. V lost 0 bases and J lost 0; bases outside the gene matches: 2. Germline CDR1 reads LNHNV; CDR2 reads YYDKDF (reference sequence). The CDR3 bases are TGTGCCACCAGCAGAGAGGGGACAGGGGACTCCTACGAGCAGTACTTC. It translates to CATSREGTGDSYEQYF.

The V call is TRBV18, the J call TRBJ2-7; no clear D. The V and J ends lost 3 bases and 0 bases respectively, with 9 bases between them. CDR3 length: 14 residues. CDR1 KGHSH and CDR2 LQKENI come from the germline V gene. CDR3 nucleotides: TGTGCCAGCTCACCGGGGAAGAGCTCCTACGAGCAGTACGTC. Translation gives CASSPGKSSYEQYV.

This chain uses TRBV5-6 with TRBJ1-6; D not resolved. CDR3 size: 13 residues. The germline V and J ends were trimmed by 2 bases and 12 bases, with 12 bases remaining between them. CDR1 is SGHDT and CDR2 is YYEEEE in the germline V gene. The CDR3 sequence: CASSLQNIGPLHF. The DNA for the CDR3 is TGTGCCAGCAGCTTACAAAACATTGGACCCCTCCACTTT. Filled out from reference TRBV5-6 and TRBJ1-6, the complete variable domain reads DAGVTQSPTHLIKTRGQQVTLRCSPKSGHDTVSWYQQALGQGPQFIFQYYEEEERQRGNFPDRFSGHQFPNYSSELNVNALLLGDSALYLCASSLQNIGPLHFGNGTRLTVT.

Only a few counts were recorded for this clonotype. The chain couples TRBV6-6 to TRBJ1-6, with D possibly being TRBD1 (5 bases). Germline-derived CDR1 and CDR2 are MNHNY and SVGAGI (reference sequence). Trimming removed 8 bases at V and 5 bases at J, with 13 bases between. The length of the CDR3 is 14 residues. CDR3 DNA sequence: TGTGCCAGCGCCCCTGCGGGGGATAATTCACCCCTCCACTTT. Amino acids: CASAPAGDNSPLHF.

This clonotype was observed a single time. The gene calls are TRBV11-3 and TRBJ1-3, with D possibly matching TRBD1 (6 bases). Trimming took off 2 bases at V and 0 bases at J, with 14 bases between the two ends. Germline V gives CDR1 SGHNT, CDR2 YENEEA. The CDR3 totals 17 residues. The CDR3 region has the DNA TGTGCCAGCAGCTTAACCAGCAACAGGGACTCTGGAAACACCATATATTTT. Protein product: CASSLTSNRDSGNTIYF.

The chain joins TRBV12-3 or TRBV12-4 to TRBJ1-1; D remains ambiguous. The CDR3 runs 13 residues. The V gene lost 2 bases and the J gene lost 7 bases, with 11 bases spanning the gap. CDR3 sequence: CASSLRNAVEAFF. Written as DNA, the CDR3 is TGTGCCAGCAGTTTAAGGAACGCGGTTGAAGCTTTCTTT.

V usage is TRBV29-1 and J usage is TRBJ2-5; 9 bases are shared with TRBD1. The DNA end is a closer match to TRBJ2-7, so the J assignment may be wrong. The CDR3 totals 13 residues. Per germline, CDR1 SQVTM and CDR2 ANQGSEA. Here the CDR3 DNA reads TGCAGCGCAACCGGGACAGGGATCTACGAGCAGTACTTC. This gives the protein CSATGTGIYEQYF.

This clonotype was found a few times. The rearrangement links TRBV29-1 to TRBJ2-3, with D perhaps TRBD2 (5 bases). Trimming took off 2 bases at V and 3 bases at J, with 12 bases between the two ends. Looked up from germline, CDR1 is SQVTM and CDR2 is ANQGSEA. CDR3 length equals 14 residues. The CDR3 region is CSVELASLTDTQYF. CDR3 bases: TGCAGCGTTGAACTAGCTTCGCTTACAGATACGCAGTATTTT.

The chain employs TRBV12-3 or TRBV12-4 and TRBJ1-2, with 9 nucleotides matching TRBD1. After removal of 5 bases from V and 6 bases from J, the junction contained 7 bases not matched to a gene. The length of the CDR3 is 14 residues. The CDR3 sequence: CASSLRTGEDGYTF. The DNA for the CDR3 is TGTGCCAGCAGTCTCCGGACAGGGGAGGATGGCTACACCTTC.

In its sample, this clonotype was seen a few times. This chain joins TRBV6-5 and TRBJ2-3, with 10 positions matching TRBD1. Germline CDR1 reads MNHEY; CDR2 reads SVGAGI. Trimming took 4 bases from V and 3 from J; bases not matched to a gene: 10. There are 17 residues in the CDR3. Written as DNA, the CDR3 is TGTGCCAGCAGTTTCGACAGGGGGCTCGGTTCGACAGATACGCAGTATTTT. Amino acid sequence: CASSFDRGLGSTDTQYF.

V and J are TRBV2 and TRBJ1-2, with TRBD1 as a possible D gene (5 bases). The CDR3 length is 12 residues. The germline V gene encodes CDR1 SNHLY and CDR2 FYNNEI. Trimming shortened V by 7 bases and J by 3 bases, and 9 bases separated the two germline ends. This chain's CDR3 is CASNGDDYGYTF. CDR3 coding DNA: TGTGCCAGCAACGGGGACGACTATGGCTACACCTTC.

The V call is TRBV5-1, the J call TRBJ1-4; 7 bases are a match to TRBD1. CDR3 length equals 16 residues. The germline gives CDR1 SGHRS, CDR2 YFSETQ. V lost 4 bases and J lost 8; bases outside the gene matches: 14. CDR3 residues: CASSRWAGTVGEKLFF. The CDR3 DNA reads TGCGCCAGCAGCCGGTGGGCCGGGACAGTGGGGGAAAAACTGTTTTTT.

This CDR3 is CASSRTGGVVDTEAFF. DNA of the CDR3: TGTGCCAGCAGCCGTACAGGGGGCGTGGTTGACACTGAAGCTTTCTTT. The J gene is TRBJ1-1, the V gene TRBV5-6; TRBD1 aligns across 9 bases. The CDR3 is 16 residues long. The V gene end was trimmed by 4 bases and the J gene end by 3 bases; junction bases not matched to a gene: 10. Looked up from germline, CDR1 is SGHDT and CDR2 is YYEEEE.

V gene TRBV5-1 combines with J gene TRBJ2-5; D call uncertain. Germline V lookup: CDR1 SGHRS, CDR2 YFSETQ. The CDR3 loop spans 14 amino acids. V lost 0 bases, J lost 5 bases, and 11 bases lay in between. In DNA form, the CDR3 reads TGCGCCAGCAGCTTGGACGAGCCGCGCGAGACCCAGTACTTC. It specifies CASSLDEPRETQYF.

V is TRBV25-1 and J is TRBJ1-6; possible D gene TRBD1, 5 bases. CDR1 and CDR2 from the germline V gene are MGHDK and SYGVNS. The germline V and J ends were trimmed by 0 bases and 9 bases, with 12 bases remaining between them. The CDR3 totals 15 residues. CDR3 DNA sequence: TGTGCCAGCAGTGAATATGGGGGGAATGGTTCACCCCTCCACTTT. As protein: CASSEYGGNGSPLHF.

The chain joins TRBV29-1 to TRBJ2-6, with D perhaps given as TRBD1 or TRBD2 (5 bases each). This CDR3 is 15 amino acids long. Between the trimmed V and J ends, which lost 5 bases and 0 bases, there was a span of 11 bases. Germline V lookup: CDR1 SQVTM, CDR2 ANQGSEA. The CDR3 region is CSVRGESSGANVLTF. CDR3 nucleotide sequence: TGCAGCGTTCGGGGCGAGAGCTCTGGGGCCAACGTCCTGACTTTC.

This chain links TRBV20-1 with TRBJ2-1; unclear D gene. The germline CDR1 and CDR2 sequences are DFQATT and SNEGSKA (reference sequence). V was pared by 3 bases and J by 4 bases, with 10 bases between. The CDR3 contains 13 residues. CDR3 sequence: CSASSGPYNEQFF. CDR3 DNA sequence: TGCAGTGCTAGTTCCGGGCCTTACAATGAGCAGTTCTTC.

This chain connects TRBV5-5 to TRBJ1-5, with D perhaps TRBD1 (5 bases). Per germline, CDR1 SGHKS and CDR2 YYEKEE (reference sequence). The ends were cut back, 4 bases at V and 0 bases at J, with 14 bases in the middle. The CDR3 spans 16 residues. The DNA of the CDR3 is TGTGCCAGCAGCCTGGGGACTGGGAATAGCAATCAGCCCCAGCATTTT. Translation gives CASSLGTGNSNQPQHF. The full variable domain, completed using reference TRBV5-5 and TRBJ1-5, is DAGVTQSPTHLIKTRGQQVTLRCSPISGHKSVSWYQQVLGQGPQFIFQYYEKEERGRGNFPDRFSARQFPNYSSELNVNALLLGDSALYLCASSLGTGNSNQPQHFGDGTRLSIL.

The rearrangement uses TRBV9 and TRBJ2-1, with TRBD2 matching over 10 bases. Germline CDR1 is SGDLS and CDR2 is YYNGEE. This CDR3 has 14 amino acids. The V and J ends lost 2 bases and 9 bases, in that order; junction bases with no gene match: 5. CDR3 in DNA: TGTGCCAGCAGCGTCTTAGCGGGGGGTGGTGAGCAGTTCTTC. Amino acid sequence: CASSVLAGGGEQFF.

About this clonotype itself: The CDR3 ends on some other residue instead of the conserved phenylalanine or tryptophan, so this is likely a read error. Because the CDR3's place on the DNA is in doubt, the DNA is left out and the CDR3 is given as listed by TCRdb. The chain combines TRBV6-1 with TRBJ1-1; the listed D gene, TRBD1, was not tested against the DNA. From its first to its last residue, the CDR3 has 13 amino acids. Per the germline V gene, CDR1 is MNHNS and CDR2 is SASEGT. CDR3 residues: CASSAWGDIKLTV.

V and J are TRBV2 and TRBJ1-1; D possibly corresponds to TRBD1 (5 bases). CDR1 and CDR2 from the germline V gene are SNHLY and FYNNEI. The CDR3 length is 15 residues. V was trimmed by 2 bases and J by 1 base, leaving 11 bases between them. In DNA form, the CDR3 reads TGTGCCAGCAGTGAAATGGAGGGGACGAACACTGAAGCTTTCTTT. It codes for CASSEMEGTNTEAFF.